This entry is about one T cell receptor beta chain. What it binds is unknown. Trimming removed 8 bases from V and 11 bases from J, with 13 bases in between. CDR3 length equals 11 residues. Germline V gene data show CDR1 as MNHEY and CDR2 as SVGAGI. The record originates from a study of radiotherapy plus CTLA-4 blockade in lung cancer. Sequencing was performed with immunoSEQ multiplex PCR; in TCRdb, only in-frame clones are kept and a portion is missing. The data contain 90,000 to 100,000 clones, 65% to 85% of them singletons. Study-wide points: Clones of tumor-derived TCRs expanded in blood after radiotherapy plus ipilimumab.

The chain carries TRBV6-5 and TRBJ2-4, with TRBD2 as a possible D gene (5 bases). This clonotype was sampled from a human donor with non-small cell lung cancer who had a partial response to radiotherapy plus ipilimumab. Some clones in this sample may be carry-over from other donors' samples. This material consisted of peripheral blood, taken from a patient treated with radiotherapy plus ipilimumab. The chain's CDR3 is CASFGVSFQYF. The DNA of the CDR3 is TGTGCCAGCTTCGGGGTTTCGTTTCAGTACTTC.